Below are 7 T cell receptor beta chains sequenced from a single sample in a study of blood T cell repertoires in COVID-19. Clones were sequenced by immunoSEQ multiplex PCR, and TCRdb holds only the in-frame ones, with some missing. Here the sample spans a few hundred thousand clones, 91% being singletons. Sample: PBMCs or T cells enriched from blood (not recorded which). These receptors were collected from a woman in her forties who had been exposed to COVID-19.

The chain has TRBV9 and TRBJ1-2, with no clear D. The CDR3 is made up of 16 amino acids. V lost 0 bases, J lost 2 bases, and 14 bases lay in between. Germline V gene sequence: CDR1 SGDLS, CDR2 YYNGEE. CDR3 sequence: CASSVGRHTVNYGYTF. The CDR3 bases are TGTGCCAGCAGCGTAGGGCGACACACGGTCAACTATGGCTACACCTTC.

Remarks on this clone: The same CDR3 is also encoded by other DNA sequences in this sample. The chain recombines TRBV6-5 with TRBJ1-2, with D unresolved. V lost 0 bases to trimming and J lost 4 bases, with 9 bases between them. This CDR3 spans 14 amino acids. The germline gives CDR1 MNHEY, CDR2 SVGAGI. The CDR3 DNA follows: TGTGCCAGCAGTTACTCCCGAGGTAGCTATGGCTACACCTTC. Its translation: CASSYSRGSYGYTF.

The chain carries TRBV7-2 and TRBJ2-2, with TRBD1 identical over 7 bases. The CDR3 length is 16 residues. The V and J ends lost 3 bases and 4 bases, in that order; junction bases with no gene match: 8. Germline values: CDR1 SGHTA, CDR2 FQGNSA. CDR3 loop: CASSFLSGTATGELFF. In DNA form, the CDR3 reads TGTGCCAGCAGCTTTTTATCCGGGACAGCCACCGGGGAGCTGTTTTTT.

This clone has just one count. The J gene is TRBJ1-3, the V gene TRBV9, with D unclear. Looked up from germline, CDR1 is SGDLS and CDR2 is YYNGEE. The CDR3 totals 19 residues. The V end lost 3 bases, the J end lost 2 bases, and 24 bases lay between the germline ends. The CDR3 DNA reads as TGTGCCAGCAGCGCCCCCCAACCCTTTTCGACTGAGGCTGGAAACACCATATATTTT. Its protein product is CASSAPQPFSTEAGNTIYF. The entire variable domain, with the rest obtained from reference TRBV9 and TRBJ1-3, is as follows: DSGVTQTPKHLITATGQRVTLRCSPRSGDLSVYWYQQSLDQGLQFLIQYYNGEERAKGNILERFSAQQFPDLHSELNLSSLELGDSALYFCASSAPQPFSTEAGNTIYFGEGSWLTVV.

This clone was seen just once. The V call is TRBV15, the J call TRBJ2-6; 8 nucleotides agree with TRBD1. Per germline, CDR1 LNHNV and CDR2 YYDKDF (reference sequence). The CDR3 contains 17 residues. Trimming removed 2 bases from V and 4 bases from J; junction bases left unmatched: 7. The chain's CDR3 is CATSRPDRGSGANVLTF. CDR3 nucleotides: TGTGCCACCAGCAGACCTGACAGGGGATCCGGGGCCAACGTCCTGACTTTC.

This chain joins TRBV11-3 and TRBJ2-7, with D maybe TRBD1 (6 bases). The CDR3 is 15 residues long. Germline CDR1 and CDR2: SGHNT and YENEEA. Deletions cut 5 bases from V and 6 bases from J, with 20 bases between. CDR3 protein: CASSPHTGPLGEQYF. For the CDR3, the DNA is TGTGCCAGCAGCCCTCACACAGGGCCCCTGGGCGAGCAGTACTTC.

V usage is TRBV29-1 and J usage is TRBJ2-2, with 12 bases that match TRBD2. The CDR3 is made up of 17 amino acids. J gave up 4 bases and V 7 bases, and 13 bases lay outside the gene matches. Per germline, CDR1 SQVTM and CDR2 ANQGSEA. The CDR3: CSARLPGTSGLTGELFF. The CDR3 DNA sequence: TGCAGCGCGAGATTACCCGGGACTAGCGGGCTCACCGGGGAGCTGTTTTTT.